This T cell receptor (beta chain) was captured by sequencing in a study of shared clonotypes between healthy human individuals. Selected positively for CCR7 and CD45RO-negative, naive CD8 cells excluded terminally differentiated effector memory CD45RA+ cells. About this clone itself: Germline is not matched at one junction end, which may reflect a read error.

Authors' data handling: In the immunoSEQ data, sequences were junction-only and lacked quality scores, so filtering differed. TCRdb's table, derived via immunoSEQ multiplex PCR, lists solely in-frame clones and lacks some. V, J and clone size were drawn from that table, and D and trimming were deduced from the DNA. The sample shows roughly 2,000,000 clones, over 85% of them seen only once. Germline CDR1 reads SSHAT; CDR2 reads FNYEAQ (reference sequence). The CDR3 spans 17 residues. The source is a man between 18 and 29 years old in good health. This rearrangement joins TRBV7-7 to TRBJ2-1; 8 positions agree with TRBD2. Sequenced sample: naive CD8+ T cells sorted from blood. The CDR3 sequence is CASSYRLAPIQSNEQFF. The CDR3 nucleotides are TGTGCTAGCAGCTACCGACTAGCGCCAATTCAGTCCAATGAGCAGTTCTTC. Full variable domain (rest looked up from reference TRBV7-7 and TRBJ2-1): GAGVSQSPRYKVTKRGQDVTLRCDPISSHATLYWYQQALGQGPEFLTYFNYEAQPDKSGLPSDRFSAERPEGSISTLTIQRTEQRDSAMYRCASSYRLAPIQSNEQFFGPGTRLTVL.